This T cell receptor (beta chain) was retrieved from a study of blood T cell repertoires in COVID-19. The repertoire was sequenced with immunoSEQ multiplex PCR; TCRdb's copy has only in-frame clones and lacks some. The sample gives roughly 190,000 clones, roughly 84% of which show up once; 20% is in the top ten. Germline CDR1 LNHDA, CDR2 SQIVND (reference sequence). CDR3 length: 13 residues. With V trimmed by 5 bases and J by 1 base, 0 bases remained unmatched. The sequenced sample was peripheral blood. This rearrangement joins TRBV19 to TRBJ2-5; TRBD1 aligns across 8 bases. This TCR derives from a human donor in a cohort sampled during active COVID-19. CDR3 in DNA: TGTGCCAGTAGTGGACAGGGCCAAGAGACCCAGTACTTC. Translation: CASSGQGQETQYF.